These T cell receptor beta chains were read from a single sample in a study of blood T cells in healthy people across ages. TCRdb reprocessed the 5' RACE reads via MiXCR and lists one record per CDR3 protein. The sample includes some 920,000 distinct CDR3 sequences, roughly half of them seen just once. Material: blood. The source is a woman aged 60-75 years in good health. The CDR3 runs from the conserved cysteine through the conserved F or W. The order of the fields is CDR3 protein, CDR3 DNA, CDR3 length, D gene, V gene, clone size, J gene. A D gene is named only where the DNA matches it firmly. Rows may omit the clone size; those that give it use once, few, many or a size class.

cdr3_aa: CASTRLAGVPYNEQFF; cdr3_nt: TGTGCCAGCACTCGATTAGCGGGAGTACCCTACAATGAGCAGTTCTTC; cdr3_length: 16; d_call: TRBD2; v_call: TRBV6-1; clone_size: NA; j_call: TRBJ2-1
cdr3_aa: CASSDHGQIQETQYF; cdr3_nt: TGCGCCAGCAGTGACCACGGACAAATCCAAGAGACCCAGTACTTC; cdr3_length: 15; d_call: NA; v_call: TRBV10-2; clone_size: NA; j_call: TRBJ2-5
cdr3_aa: CASRGTASPGQPQHF; cdr3_nt: TGTGCCAGCAGAGGGACGGCCTCTCCGGGGCAGCCCCAGCATTTT; cdr3_length: 15; d_call: NA; v_call: TRBV6-6; clone_size: NA; j_call: TRBJ1-5
cdr3_aa: CASSQVWDQPQHF; cdr3_nt: TGCGCCAGCAGCCAAGTCTGGGATCAGCCCCAGCATTTT; cdr3_length: 13; d_call: NA; v_call: TRBV4-1; clone_size: NA; j_call: TRBJ1-5
cdr3_aa: CSATLGAGSLAKNIQYF; cdr3_nt: TGCAGTGCTACACTCGGGGCCGGGAGTTTAGCCAAAAACATTCAGTACTTC; cdr3_length: 17; d_call: NA; v_call: TRBV20-1; clone_size: few; j_call: TRBJ2-4
cdr3_aa: CASSQGSGLADTQYF; cdr3_nt: TGCGCCAGCAGCCAAGGTAGCGGGCTGGCAGATACGCAGTATTTT; cdr3_length: 15; d_call: TRBD2; v_call: TRBV4-3; clone_size: few; j_call: TRBJ2-3
cdr3_aa: CAGSPLAGGTDTQYF; cdr3_nt: TGTGCCGGCAGCCCCTTAGCGGGAGGCACAGATACGCAGTATTTT; cdr3_length: 15; d_call: TRBD2; v_call: TRBV11-2; clone_size: NA; j_call: TRBJ2-3
cdr3_aa: CASSVWGRAGADTQYF; cdr3_nt: TGTGCCAGCAGTGTTTGGGGCAGAGCGGGGGCAGATACGCAGTATTTT; cdr3_length: 16; d_call: TRBD2; v_call: TRBV12-3/TRBV12-4; clone_size: NA; j_call: TRBJ2-3
cdr3_aa: CASSLNPGWDTEAFF; cdr3_nt: TGTGCCAGCAGTTTAAATCCAGGGTGGGACACTGAAGCTTTCTTT; cdr3_length: 15; d_call: NA; v_call: TRBV28; clone_size: NA; j_call: TRBJ1-1
cdr3_aa: CSVVGTGHYEQYF; cdr3_nt: TGCAGCGTTGTTGGGACAGGACACTACGAGCAGTACTTC; cdr3_length: 13; d_call: TRBD1; v_call: TRBV29-1; clone_size: NA; j_call: TRBJ2-7
cdr3_aa: CASGQVSYNEQFF; cdr3_nt: TGCGCCAGCGGGCAGGTCTCCTACAATGAGCAGTTCTTC; cdr3_length: 13; d_call: NA; v_call: TRBV10-2; clone_size: NA; j_call: TRBJ2-1
cdr3_aa: CASSLGPGTSTDTQYF; cdr3_nt: TGCGCCAGCAGCTTAGGACCCGGGACTAGCACAGATACGCAGTATTTT; cdr3_length: 16; d_call: NA; v_call: TRBV5-1; clone_size: NA; j_call: TRBJ2-3
cdr3_aa: CASSEYDRGNEKLFF; cdr3_nt: TGTGCCAGCAGTGAATATGACAGGGGTAATGAAAAACTGTTTTTT; cdr3_length: 15; d_call: TRBD1; v_call: TRBV25-1; clone_size: NA; j_call: TRBJ1-4
cdr3_aa: CASSQDSSGGDGNEQFF; cdr3_nt: TGTGCCAGCAGCCAGGATTCTAGCGGGGGTGATGGCAATGAGCAGTTCTTC; cdr3_length: 17; d_call: TRBD2; v_call: TRBV3-1; clone_size: NA; j_call: TRBJ2-1
cdr3_aa: CASSPTGGVGYGYTF; cdr3_nt: TGTGCCAGCAGCCCTACGGGGGGGGTCGGCTATGGCTACACCTTC; cdr3_length: 15; d_call: NA; v_call: TRBV7-2; clone_size: NA; j_call: TRBJ1-2
cdr3_aa: CASSLGWASGANVLTF; cdr3_nt: TGTGCCAGCAGCTTAGGCTGGGCTTCTGGGGCCAACGTCCTGACTTTC; cdr3_length: 16; d_call: NA; v_call: TRBV7-9; clone_size: NA; j_call: TRBJ2-6
cdr3_aa: CANSQDPESPLETQYF; cdr3_nt: TGTGCCAACAGCCAAGATCCTGAAAGCCCCCTGGAGACCCAGTACTTC; cdr3_length: 16; d_call: NA; v_call: TRBV3-1; clone_size: NA; j_call: TRBJ2-5